Listed here is a single TCR beta chain. The ends were cut back, 0 bases at V and 5 bases at J, with 6 bases in the middle. The CDR3 is made up of 13 amino acids. Germline CDR1 reads SGHRS; CDR2 reads YFSETQ. Data came from immunoSEQ multiplex PCR; TCRdb stores just in-frame clones and leaves some out. The sample has around 500,000 clones, around 75% seen once; the top ten hold 13%. The source of the sample is a study of shared clonotypes between healthy human individuals. The receptor was derived from a woman in her thirties or forties in good health. Some clones in this sample may be carry-over from other donors' samples. The chain couples TRBV5-1 to TRBJ2-1, with no clear D. The sequenced sample was PBMCs. The CDR3 loop is CASSLATDNEQFF. Written as DNA, the CDR3 is TGCGCCAGCAGCTTGGCCACTGACAATGAGCAGTTCTTC.